Listed here is a single T cell receptor beta chain. The junction had 19 bases not matched to a gene; V was cut back by 4 bases and J by 7 bases. This CDR3 region has 18 residues. Germline V lookup: CDR1 MNHEY, CDR2 SMNVEV (reference sequence). The primer mix had 60 Vbeta and 13 Jbeta primers. Profiling relied on immunoSEQ multiplex PCR, and the TCRdb table lists in-frame clones only, not all of them. The sample holds 150,000 to 200,000 clones; about 78% are singletons and the top ten take around 6%. The data are from a study of cytomegalovirus exposure and HLA in healthy donors. The specimen sequenced was PBMCs. This sequence joins TRBV27 and TRBJ2-5, with 9 bases matching TRBD1. This clonotype was obtained from a man aged 40-50 years in good health and CMV-seronegative. The CDR3, as DNA: TGTGCCAGCAGTTCTCCGGGACAGGGTATCCTACGGCCGGGGACCCAGTACTTC. Its translation is CASSSPGQGILRPGTQYF.